The 26 T cell receptor beta chains listed next were all sequenced from one sample in a study of cytomegalovirus exposure and HLA in healthy donors. The PCR used 60 Vbeta and 13 Jbeta primers. The protocol was immunoSEQ multiplex PCR, while the TCRdb copy is restricted to in-frame clones and leaves out a portion. The sample shows about 170,000 clones, around four fifths of them seen only once. Sequences were obtained from PBMCs. These receptors all stem from a woman between 18 and 30 years old in good health and CMV-seronegative.

This chain joins TRBV5-1 and TRBJ2-7; the D gene is possibly TRBD1 (6 bases). Trimming shortened V by 4 bases and J by 2 bases, and 13 bases separated the two germline ends. The CDR3 spans 14 residues. CDR1 is SGHRS and CDR2 is YFSETQ in the germline V gene. CDR3 region: CASSHGQSTYEQYF. DNA for the CDR3: TGCGCCAGCAGCCACGGACAGTCTACCTACGAGCAGTACTTC.

The chain carries TRBV28 and TRBJ1-2; D uncertain. The CDR3 totals 13 residues. V was clipped by 6 bases and J by 3 bases, with 11 bases between them. Per germline, CDR1 MDHEN and CDR2 SYDVKM. Here the CDR3 DNA reads TGTGCCAGCAGGATCGGTGCGGACTATGGCTACACCTTC. Translating it yields CASRIGADYGYTF.

About this clone: Other DNA variants within this sample encode the same CDR3. The chain joins TRBV28 to TRBJ2-7; 10 nucleotides match TRBD2. The CDR3 contains 15 residues. V lost 4 bases, J lost 2 bases, and 5 bases stayed unmatched. Germline V gene lookup returns CDR1 MDHEN and CDR2 SYDVKM. The CDR3 region has the DNA TGTGCCAGCAGTTCCCCAGCGGGAGGGCCCTACGAGCAGTACTTC. This encodes CASSSPAGGPYEQYF.

In this sample, this clone turned up once. V gene TRBV7-9 combines with J gene TRBJ1-4; D is unclear. The V end lost 4 bases, the J end lost 1 base, and 10 bases lay between the germline ends. This CDR3 is 15 amino acids long. Germline lookup yields CDR1 SEHNR and CDR2 FQNEAQ (reference sequence). The CDR3 DNA reads as TGTGCCAGCAGCTGGGGAGTTCTAACTAATGAAAAACTGTTTTTT. As protein: CASSWGVLTNEKLFF.

The genes are TRBV7-3 and TRBJ2-3; D perhaps matches TRBD2 (5 bases). Trimming pared 3 bases from V and 2 bases from J, leaving 6 bases between. This CDR3 is built from 13 residues. The germline V gene has CDR1 SGHTA and CDR2 FQGTGA. CDR3 sequence (DNA): TGTGCCAGCAGCTTGGGAGTCACAGATACGCAGTATTTT. Encoded protein: CASSLGVTDTQYF.

The chain carries TRBV25-1 and TRBJ2-7, with D perhaps TRBD2 (6 bases). V lost 2 bases and J 0 bases, leaving 20 bases between the germline ends. CDR1 and CDR2 from the germline V gene are MGHDK and SYGVNS. The CDR3 loop spans 18 amino acids. The CDR3 spells CASSEAHGREGPSYEQYF. CDR3 coding DNA: TGTGCCAGCAGTGAAGCCCACGGGAGAGAGGGGCCCTCCTACGAGCAGTACTTC.

To note about this clone: Its ends do not fully match the called genes, so a read error is possible. The chain links TRBV7-9 to TRBJ1-5; possible D gene TRBD1, 6 bases. Looked up from germline, CDR1 is SEHNR and CDR2 is FQNEAQ (reference sequence). This CDR3 has 14 residues. CDR3: CSSSRDTRDQPQHF. CDR3 coding DNA: TGTTCCAGCAGCCGGGACACCAGAGATCAGCCCCAGCATTTT.

V and J are TRBV7-9 and TRBJ2-3; 7 nucleotides align to TRBD2. CDR3 length: 17 amino acids. From germline, CDR1 is SEHNR and CDR2 FQNEAQ (reference sequence). Unmatched junction bases numbered 14, after V lost 7 bases and J lost 1 base. Here the CDR3 reads CASTQSRIAGRTDTQYF. In DNA, the CDR3 is TGTGCCAGCACCCAATCTAGAATAGCGGGCCGCACAGATACGCAGTATTTT.

The J gene is TRBJ2-5, the V gene TRBV9; D possibly corresponds to TRBD2 (5 bases). The CDR3 has 13 residues. Trimming cost V 2 bases and J 3 bases, with 8 bases left between them. Looked up from germline, CDR1 is SGDLS and CDR2 is YYNGEE. The CDR3 sequence: CASSVGDKETQYF. The CDR3 bases are TGTGCCAGCAGCGTGGGAGATAAAGAGACCCAGTACTTC.

V is TRBV4-1 and J is TRBJ2-5; 7 bases match TRBD1. The V gene's germline CDR1 is MGHRA and CDR2 YSYEKL. CDR3 length: 19 residues. J gave up 0 bases and V 0 bases, and 13 bases lay outside the gene matches. The CDR3 is CASSQEPPGGNLYQETQYF. In DNA form, the CDR3 reads TGCGCCAGCAGCCAAGAACCGCCAGGGGGAAACCTGTACCAAGAGACCCAGTACTTC.

V and J are TRBV5-4 and TRBJ2-1, with TRBD2 matching over 12 bases. After removal of 3 bases from V and 4 bases from J, the junction contained 2 bases not matched to a gene. CDR1 is SGHNT and CDR2 is YYREEE in the germline V gene (reference sequence). The CDR3 consists of 15 residues. CDR3 in amino acids: CASSWTSGAYNEQFF. The CDR3 DNA reads TGTGCCAGCAGCTGGACTAGCGGGGCATACAATGAGCAGTTCTTC.

The V gene is TRBV18, the J gene TRBJ2-7; 7 bases are shared with TRBD1. The junction had 12 bases not matched to a gene; V was cut back by 4 bases and J by 6 bases. Germline V lookup: CDR1 KGHSH, CDR2 LQKENI. This CDR3 contains 15 residues. As DNA, the CDR3 is TGTGCCAGCTCACAGCTTGGTAGGGGGCGAGGCGAGCAGTACTTC. Translated: CASSQLGRGRGEQYF.

The V call is TRBV5-1, the J call TRBJ2-3, with D perhaps TRBD1 (6 bases). CDR3 length equals 16 residues. V was shortened by 4 bases and J by 7 bases, with 22 bases between the two germline ends. CDR1 is SGHRS and CDR2 is YFSETQ in the germline V gene. CDR3 in DNA: TGCGCCAGCAGCCCGGCGGTGGGGACACAAGCAAATACGCAGTATTTT. Amino acid sequence: CASSPAVGTQANTQYF.

The rearrangement joins TRBV15 to TRBJ2-5; 7 bases align to TRBD1. TRBJ2-7 matches the DNA end more closely, so the J call is doubtful. Germline V lookup: CDR1 LNHNV, CDR2 YYDKDF (reference sequence). The CDR3 length is 15 residues. CDR3 loop: CATSRDLGGLDEQYF. CDR3 nucleotide sequence: TGTGCCACCAGCAGAGACTTAGGGGGCTTGGACGAGCAGTACTTC.

This clone has only one observation. V usage is TRBV19 and J usage is TRBJ2-1; possibly TRBD2 for D (6 bases). CDR1 LNHDA and CDR2 SQIVND come from the germline V gene (reference sequence). This CDR3 is 14 amino acids long. V shed 5 bases and J shed 4 bases, with 12 bases lying between them. The CDR3 here is CASSPLSGYNEQFF. CDR3 nucleotide sequence: TGTGCCAGTAGTCCCCTAAGCGGGTACAATGAGCAGTTCTTC.

The CDR3 region has the DNA TGTGCCAGCAGCTTAATTGGTCAACAGATGAACACTGAAGCTTTCTTT. This encodes CASSLIGQQMNTEAFF. The chain combines TRBV7-8 with TRBJ1-1, with unresolved D. The length of the CDR3 is 16 residues. Looked up from germline, CDR1 is SGHVS and CDR2 is FQNEAQ. Trimming removed 2 bases at V and 0 bases at J, with 13 bases between. The full variable domain, in which reference TRBV7-8 and TRBJ1-1 provide the parts outside the CDR3, is GAGVSQSPRYKVAKRGQDVALRCDPISGHVSLFWYQQALGQGPEFLTYFQNEAQLDKSGLPSDRFFAERPEGSVSTLKIQRTQQEDSAVYLCASSLIGQQMNTEAFFGQGTRLTVV.

J is TRBJ2-4 and V is TRBV5-1; TRBD1 agrees at 9 bases. CDR3 size: 17 residues. Germline V gene sequence: CDR1 SGHRS, CDR2 YFSETQ. With V trimmed by 5 bases and J by 2 bases, 11 bases remained unmatched. CDR3 bases: TGCGCCAGCAGTTCCTTACCCGGGACAGGGCCCAAAAACATTCAGTACTTC. Its protein product is CASSSLPGTGPKNIQYF.

The chain employs TRBV4-1 and TRBJ2-7, with 7 bases identical to TRBD2. This CDR3 has 14 residues. Trimming removed 5 bases from V and 3 bases from J; junction bases left unmatched: 7. Germline V gene lookup returns CDR1 MGHRA and CDR2 YSYEKL. The CDR3, as DNA: TGCGCCAGCAGCACTATGGGGACTAACTACGAGCAGTACTTC. Amino acid sequence: CASSTMGTNYEQYF.

J is TRBJ2-3 and V is TRBV9; 8 positions match TRBD2. V shed 4 bases, J shed 5 bases, and the junction held 12 bases outside the gene matches. The CDR3 extends over 16 amino acids. Germline V gives CDR1 SGDLS, CDR2 YYNGEE. DNA of the CDR3: TGTGCCAGCAGCCCCACTACTAGCGGAGAGGGAGATACGCAGTATTTT. Protein: CASSPTTSGEGDTQYF.

The chain has TRBV9 and TRBJ1-1; D gene uncertain. The CDR3 spans 14 residues. Germline CDR1 reads SGDLS; CDR2 reads YYNGEE. Trimming pared 0 bases from V and 2 bases from J, leaving 8 bases between. As DNA, the CDR3 is TGTGCCAGCAGCGTAGCTAGTAGAAACACTGAAGCTTTCTTT. Translation gives CASSVASRNTEAFF.

This clone was observed once. This sample includes further DNA sequences coding for the same CDR3. The V gene is TRBV23-1, the J gene TRBJ1-1; TRBD1 agrees at 8 bases. TRBV23-1 is an ORF, with its function uncertain. V was clipped by 2 bases and J by 1 base; unmatched bases: 3. The length of the CDR3 is 15 residues. The chain's CDR3 is CASSQTGTGNTEAFF. CDR3 in DNA: TGCGCCAGCAGTCAAACCGGGACAGGGAACACTGAAGCTTTCTTT.

The chain has TRBV5-1 and TRBJ2-7; D unresolved. Trimming pared 1 base from V and 0 bases from J, leaving 11 bases between. Germline V CDR1 and CDR2: SGHRS, YFSETQ. The CDR3 sequence is 15 residues long. CDR3 amino acids: CASSLTAGPSYEQYF. CDR3 nucleotides: TGCGCCAGCAGCTTGACGGCAGGCCCCTCCTACGAGCAGTACTTC.

The chain has TRBV7-9 and TRBJ1-2, with TRBD1 identical over 7 bases. The CDR3 length is 18 residues. The V and J ends lost 5 bases and 1 base, in that order; junction bases with no gene match: 16. Germline CDR1 and CDR2: SEHNR and FQNEAQ (reference sequence). The CDR3 loop reads CASSHNLGGTAYNYGYTF. The CDR3 DNA reads as TGTGCCAGCAGCCATAACCTAGGGGGGACAGCTTATAACTATGGCTACACCTTC.

The chain employs TRBV10-3 and TRBJ1-1; D may be TRBD1 (6 bases). Looked up from germline, CDR1 is ENHRY and CDR2 is SYGVKD. V was shortened by 0 bases and J by 4 bases, with 9 bases between the two germline ends. This CDR3 region has 14 residues. CDR3 in amino acids: CAISESGGVTEAFF. The CDR3 region has the DNA TGTGCCATCAGTGAGTCAGGGGGGGTCACTGAAGCTTTCTTT.

The chain combines TRBV10-3 with TRBJ1-2; a weak D match, TRBD1 (6 bases). Germline loops: CDR1 ENHRY, CDR2 SYGVKD. The CDR3 length is 15 residues. V shed 4 bases and J shed 4 bases, with 16 bases lying between them. CDR3 DNA sequence: TGTGCCATCAGTGCCGAGACAGGATACCTCTATGGCTACACCTTC. Translating it yields CAISAETGYLYGYTF.

This clone was seen a handful of times. The J gene is TRBJ1-2, the V gene TRBV5-4; 8 nucleotides agree with TRBD1. V was clipped by 4 bases and J by 3 bases; unmatched bases: 5. CDR1 is SGHNT, CDR2 YYREEE, per germline (reference sequence). This CDR3 has 14 residues. The CDR3 protein is CASSLGTGDYGYTF. CDR3 coding DNA: TGTGCCAGCAGCCTAGGGACAGGCGACTATGGCTACACCTTC.